Ten or more counts support the clone carrying this T cell receptor (beta chain). Its specificity is unknown. Germline CDR1 is SGDLS and CDR2 is YYNGEE. Trimming pared 0 bases from V and 7 bases from J, leaving 14 bases between. The CDR3 totals 16 residues. Time point defined: newly diagnosed GD, antithyroid drugs for less than 3 months. The authors made the TCR library using RNA they extracted from PBMCs. In each case, Graves' disease was diagnosed per American Thyroid Association guidelines. All patients originated from an endocrinology department located in Xi'an, China. Libraries of TCR beta came from iRepertoire HTBI primers plus Arm-PCR of CDR3 regions. Under the authors' procedure: Identified segments across samples numbered about 64 TRBV and more than 11 TRBJ. TCRdb processed the multiplex PCR reads anew with MiXCR; each CDR3 protein has one entry. TCRdb, not the original authors, processed these V and J calls. The profile covers approximately 210,000 distinct CDR3 sequences, with roughly 18% appearing a single time and around 21% taken by the ten largest.

The data belong to a study of regulatory T cells in long-lasting Graves disease. Study outcomes and limitations: There were preferences for TRBV28, TRBJ1-2 and TRBJ2-5 in persistent disease.

The material sequenced was peripheral blood mononuclear cells (PBMCs), taken at new diagnosis, from a patient treated with antithyroid drugs. The chain couples TRBV9 to TRBJ1-6, with D possibly TRBD1 on 6 matching bases. This clonotype was obtained from a female donor with Graves disease. CDR3 residues: CASSVDPGAENSPLHF. The DNA of the CDR3 is TGTGCCAGCAGCGTAGATCCAGGGGCAGAGAATTCACCCCTCCACTTT.